What follows describes a single T cell receptor (beta chain). What it binds is not known. Germline values: CDR1 LNHDA, CDR2 SQIVND (reference sequence). The CDR3 sequence is 16 residues long. V dropped 3 bases and J dropped 9; count of bases not matched to a gene: 7. The entry originates in a study of T cells in narcolepsy. Study background: Healthy controls were enrolled alongside patients with narcolepsy type 1 or type 2. The study's findings and limits: Comparing one patient's CSF and blood CD4+ clonotypes highlighted HCRT- and TRIB2-specific autoreactive clonotypes. Healthy controls reportedly lacked the autoreactive clonotypes serially found in patients' blood. In some patient and control memory CD4+ samples, autoreactive clones were absent.

Clones were read by immunoSEQ multiplex PCR, and TCRdb kept only the in-frame ones, dropping some. The sample has some 25,000 clones, approximately 85% seen once; the top ten hold roughly 1.4%. Sequenced input: CD45RA- memory CD4+ T cells from PBMCs. The chain employs TRBV19 and TRBJ2-1; 14 bases are a match to TRBD2. The sequence came from a human donor with narcolepsy. Written as DNA, the CDR3 is TGTGCCAGTAGTATCACTACGGGACTAGCGGGAGCTGAGCAGTTCTTC. Translating it yields CASSITTGLAGAEQFF.